The 11 T cell receptor beta chains listed next were all sequenced from one sample in a study of T cell responses to AZD1222 COVID-19 vaccine. Sequencing was performed with immunoSEQ multiplex PCR; in TCRdb, only in-frame clones are kept and a portion is missing. The sample records about 140,000 clones, approximately 89% being singletons. The sample was peripheral blood, taken on day 0 of AZD1222 vaccination. The receptors were sampled from an adult in good health.

The V and J genes are TRBV20-1 and TRBJ2-7; 7 nucleotides align to TRBD1. Germline V gives CDR1 DFQATT, CDR2 SNEGSKA (reference sequence). The CDR3 has 11 residues. Unmatched junction bases numbered 2, after V lost 5 bases and J lost 4 bases. The CDR3 DNA reads TGCAGTGCTCACAGGGGTTACGAGCAGTACTTC. Translated: CSAHRGYEQYF.

V gene TRBV7-9 combines with J gene TRBJ1-1, with TRBD1 as a possible D gene (6 bases). Per germline, CDR1 SEHNR and CDR2 FQNEAQ (reference sequence). The CDR3 spans 12 residues. The V and J ends lost 3 bases and 6 bases respectively, with 8 bases between them. This CDR3 reads CASSLRGAEAFF. The CDR3 bases are TGTGCCAGCAGCTTGAGGGGGGCTGAAGCTTTCTTT. Looking up the rest from reference TRBV7-9 and TRBJ1-1 gives the full variable domain: DTGVSQNPRHKITKRGQNVTFRCDPISEHNRLYWYRQTLGQGPEFLTYFQNEAQLEKSRLLSDRFSAERPKGSFSTLEIQRTEQGDSAMYLCASSLRGAEAFFGQGTRLTVV.

This chain uses TRBV6-1 with TRBJ2-1, with D possibly TRBD2 on 5 matching bases. CDR1 is MNHNS and CDR2 is SASEGT in the germline V gene. The CDR3 contains 15 residues. Trimming left V 3 bases short and J 7 bases short, with 16 bases between. Here the CDR3 reads CASSDGVGQSNEQFF. In nucleotides, the CDR3 is TGTGCCAGCAGTGACGGGGTAGGGCAATCTAATGAGCAGTTCTTC.

J is TRBJ1-1 and V is TRBV2; maybe TRBD1 (5 bases). Germline V CDR1 and CDR2: SNHLY, FYNNEI. The CDR3 totals 16 residues. Trimming cost V 0 bases and J 1 base, with 12 bases left between them. The CDR3 sequence: CASSEALRGWNTEAFF. As DNA, the CDR3 is TGTGCCAGCAGTGAAGCGCTGAGGGGTTGGAACACTGAAGCTTTCTTT.

The chain combines TRBV5-1 with TRBJ1-1, with D maybe TRBD1 (6 bases). Between the trimmed V and J ends, which lost 3 bases and 9 bases, there was a span of 12 bases. The CDR3 has 12 amino acids. Germline-derived CDR1 and CDR2 are SGHRS and YFSETQ. CDR3 loop: CASSWRGKQAFF. The CDR3 coding sequence is TGCGCCAGCAGCTGGAGGGGGAAGCAAGCTTTCTTT.

The rearrangement links TRBV11-1 to TRBJ2-7, with D hard to call. Germline assignment: CDR1 SGHAT and CDR2 FQDESV (reference sequence). This CDR3 contains 13 residues. V was shortened by 3 bases and J by 3 bases, with 9 bases between the two germline ends. The CDR3 loop reads CASSLKRYYEQYF. DNA of the CDR3: TGTGCCAGCAGCTTGAAGCGATACTACGAGCAGTACTTC.

The genes are TRBV2 and TRBJ2-1; TRBD1 is a possible D gene (6 bases). Germline V gene lookup returns CDR1 SNHLY and CDR2 FYNNEI. The CDR3 runs 12 residues. Trimming removed 6 bases from V and 6 bases from J, with 9 bases in between. This CDR3 is CASRRQANEQFF. CDR3 nucleotide sequence: TGTGCCAGCAGACGACAGGCCAATGAGCAGTTCTTC.

The rearrangement uses TRBV24-1 and TRBJ1-4, with TRBD1 matching over 12 bases. V was pared by 3 bases and J by 7 bases, with 2 bases of the junction left unmatched. Germline V gene lookup returns CDR1 KGHDR and CDR2 SFDVKD. The CDR3 runs 15 residues. CDR3 residues: CATSDPGQGAEKLFF. The CDR3 bases are TGTGCCACCAGTGATCCGGGACAGGGGGCTGAAAAACTGTTTTTT.

This chain joins TRBV27 and TRBJ2-1, with 8 nucleotides matching TRBD2. J was trimmed by 6 bases and V by 3 bases; bases with no gene match: 4. Germline values: CDR1 MNHEY, CDR2 SMNVEV (reference sequence). The CDR3 extends over 14 amino acids. DNA of the CDR3: TGTGCCAGCAGTTTTTGGACTAGCACCAATGAGCAGTTCTTC. Translation: CASSFWTSTNEQFF.

The chain recombines TRBV6-5 with TRBJ1-2, with D possibly being TRBD1 (6 bases). Trimming removed 0 bases from V and 6 bases from J, with 17 bases in between. The CDR3 runs to 16 residues. From germline, CDR1 is MNHEY and CDR2 SVGAGI. CDR3 protein: CASSYSPSDRLNGYTF. In nucleotides, the CDR3 is TGTGCCAGCAGTTACTCGCCAAGCGACAGGTTAAATGGCTACACCTTC.

The V gene is TRBV5-1, the J gene TRBJ2-3; 14 bases align to TRBD2. With 4 bases clipped from V and 2 bases from J, the junction kept 3 bases outside the gene matches. CDR3 length: 16 residues. The germline V gene has CDR1 SGHRS and CDR2 YFSETQ. The CDR3 coding sequence is TGCGCCAGCAGCATGGGACTAGCGGGGGACACAGATACGCAGTATTTT. Amino acid sequence: CASSMGLAGDTDTQYF.